This T cell receptor beta chain was identified in a study of blood T cell repertoires in COVID-19. This CDR3 comprises 16 residues. Per germline, CDR1 MNHEY and CDR2 SVGEGT. V was shortened by 2 bases and J by 5 bases, with 17 bases between the two germline ends. Profiled with immunoSEQ multiplex PCR; TCRdb holds only in-frame clones, not every one. The sample lists 160,000 or so clones; 84% were seen once. Participant reports of clinical history set cohort assignment. V usage is TRBV6-2 or TRBV6-3 and J usage is TRBJ2-3; maybe TRBD2 (6 bases). The receptor's source is a woman aged 45-60 years who had recovered from COVID-19. Input material: PBMCs or T cells enriched from blood (not recorded which). CDR3 sequence (DNA): TGTGCCAGCAGTTACGGTGTTTGGAGGGGAATAGATACGCAGTATTTT. Its protein is CASSYGVWRGIDTQYF.